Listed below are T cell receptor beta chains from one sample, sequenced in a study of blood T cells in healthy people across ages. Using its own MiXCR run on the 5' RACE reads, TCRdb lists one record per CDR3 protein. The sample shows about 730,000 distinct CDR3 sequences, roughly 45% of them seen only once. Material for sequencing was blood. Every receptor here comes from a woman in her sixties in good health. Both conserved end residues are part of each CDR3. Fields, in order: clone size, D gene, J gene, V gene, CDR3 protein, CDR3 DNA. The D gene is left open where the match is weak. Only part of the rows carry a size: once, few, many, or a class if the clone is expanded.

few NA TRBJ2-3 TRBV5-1 CASSGQGGSDGVTQYF TGCGCCAGCAGCGGACAGGGAGGGTCAGATGGTGTTACGCAGTATTTT
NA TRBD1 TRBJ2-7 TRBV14 CASSALLRDSAAQYF TGTGCCAGCAGCGCACTTCTCCGGGACAGCGCGGCCCAGTACTTC
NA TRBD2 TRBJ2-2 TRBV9 CASSGTSGSVGGELFF TGTGCCAGCAGCGGGACTAGCGGGAGTGTGGGCGGGGAGCTGTTTTTT
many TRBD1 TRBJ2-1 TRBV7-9 CASSSPRDRGVNEQFF TGTGCCAGCAGCTCCCCCCGGGACAGGGGGGTGAATGAGCAGTTCTTC
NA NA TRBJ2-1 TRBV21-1 CASSKRDEDYNEQFF TGTGCCAGCAGCAAACGGGACGAGGACTACAATGAGCAGTTCTTC
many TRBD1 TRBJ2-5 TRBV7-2 CASSLGGTGGLTQYF TGTGCCAGCAGCTTAGGAGGAACAGGGGGCCTGACCCAGTACTTC
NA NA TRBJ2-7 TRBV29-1 CSVIGGEMIEQYF TGCAGCGTTATTGGCGGGGAGATGATCGAGCAGTACTTC
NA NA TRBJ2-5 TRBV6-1 CASSGVHQETQYF TGTGCCAGCAGTGGGGTACACCAAGAGACCCAGTACTTC
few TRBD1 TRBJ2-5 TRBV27 CASSLFGDRLGETQYF TGTGCCAGCAGTTTATTCGGGGACAGACTGGGAGAGACCCAGTACTTC
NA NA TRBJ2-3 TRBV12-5 CASGPGTPSTDTQYF TGTGCTAGTGGTCCGGGGACTCCTAGCACAGATACGCAGTATTTT
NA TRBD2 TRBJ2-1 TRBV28 CASSLSVTSGTSEQFF TGTGCCAGCAGTTTGTCAGTGACTAGCGGGACCAGTGAGCAGTTCTTC